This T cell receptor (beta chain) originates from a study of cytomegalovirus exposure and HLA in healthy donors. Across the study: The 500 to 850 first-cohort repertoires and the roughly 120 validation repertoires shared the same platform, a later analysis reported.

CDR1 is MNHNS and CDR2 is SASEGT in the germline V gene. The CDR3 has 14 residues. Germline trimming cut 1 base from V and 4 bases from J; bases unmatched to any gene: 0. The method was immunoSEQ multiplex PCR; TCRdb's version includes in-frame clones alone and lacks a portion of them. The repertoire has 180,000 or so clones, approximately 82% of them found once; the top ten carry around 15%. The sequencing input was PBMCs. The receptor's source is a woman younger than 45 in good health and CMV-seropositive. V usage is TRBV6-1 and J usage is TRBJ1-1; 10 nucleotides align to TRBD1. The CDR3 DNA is TGTGCCAGCAGTGAAGGGACAGGGGGCACTGAAGCTTTCTTT. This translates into CASSEGTGGTEAFF.